A single sample is the source of the 9 T cell receptor beta chains below, sequenced in a study of beta chain features in type 1 diabetes. The entirety of the isolated RNA underwent reverse transcription, so expressed TCRB transcripts were sequenced. Method: immunoSEQ multiplex PCR; TCRdb's copy keeps in-frame clones and lacks some. The data contain around 180,000 clones, roughly 8% of them seen just once; the ten biggest clones take up 0.94%. No antigen is known for these receptors. Points from the study as a whole: Within each of all four CD4+ subsets, Type 1 diabetes patients had TCRB CDR3s that were moderately but significantly shorter.

The specimen was central memory CD4+ T cells from blood. These receptors were taken from a woman between 35 and 50 years old with type 1 diabetes.

This clone was found a few times. The V and J genes are TRBV9 and TRBJ1-4, with D unclear. This CDR3 comprises 16 residues. The V end was cut by 0 bases, the J end by 3 bases, with 12 bases between. The germline V gene encodes CDR1 SGDLS and CDR2 YYNGEE. For the CDR3, the DNA is TGTGCCAGCAGCGTAGTGGCGGGCTCGGCTAATGAAAAACTGTTTTTT. This codes for CASSVVAGSANEKLFF.

This clone was seen repeatedly, ten times or more. The chain is built from TRBV25-1 and TRBJ2-7; D not certain. Trimming cost V 6 bases and J 5 bases, with 5 bases left between them. Germline values: CDR1 MGHDK, CDR2 SYGVNS. The CDR3 contains 10 residues. CDR3 region: CASSYHEQYF. The CDR3 bases are TGTGCCAGCAGCTACCACGAGCAGTACTTC.

This clone has only a few counts. The chain recombines TRBV5-1 with TRBJ1-2, with 8 bases aligning to TRBD1. The CDR3 covers 15 residues. Looked up from germline, CDR1 is SGHRS and CDR2 is YFSETQ. The J segment lost 5 bases and the V segment lost 2 bases, leaving 8 bases of the junction unmatched. The CDR3 is CASSFEGTGRYGYTF. As DNA, the CDR3 is TGCGCCAGCAGCTTTGAAGGGACAGGACGATATGGCTACACCTTC.

CDR3 amino acids: CASSWTGTGNSPLHF. The DNA of the CDR3 is TGCGCCAGCAGCTGGACCGGGACAGGGAATTCACCCCTCCACTTT. J is TRBJ1-6 and V is TRBV5-1; the match to TRBD1 covers 9 bases. The trim removed 3 bases at V and 7 bases at J, leaving 5 bases unmatched. From germline, CDR1 is SGHRS and CDR2 YFSETQ. This CDR3 is 15 amino acids long.

The chain links TRBV5-4 to TRBJ1-6; D is undetermined. V lost 4 bases and J lost 0, with 11 bases in between. This CDR3 region has 16 residues. Germline V gene data show CDR1 as SGHNT and CDR2 as YYREEE (reference sequence). CDR3 residues: CASSPGGSSYNSPLHF. DNA for the CDR3: TGTGCCAGCAGCCCGGGCGGGAGCTCCTATAATTCACCCCTCCACTTT.

The chain combines TRBV29-1 with TRBJ2-3; the D gene is possibly TRBD1 (5 bases). The V end lost 7 bases, the J end lost 3 bases, and 14 bases lay between the germline ends. The germline CDR1 and CDR2 sequences are SQVTM and ANQGSEA. There are 13 residues in the CDR3. Here the CDR3 reads CSGRGIRTDTQYF. CDR3 nucleotide sequence: TGCAGCGGTAGGGGTATTCGGACAGATACGCAGTATTTT.

The chain uses TRBV13 and TRBJ2-7, with 14 positions matching TRBD2. After removal of 5 bases from V and 7 bases from J, the junction contained 10 bases not matched to a gene. CDR3 size: 16 residues. Germline values: CDR1 PRHDT, CDR2 FYEKMQ (reference sequence). CDR3 in amino acids: CASSPRGTSGRSEQYF. The CDR3 DNA sequence: TGTGCCAGCAGCCCGCGAGGGACTAGCGGGAGAAGTGAGCAGTACTTC.

This clone appeared a few times. This rearrangement joins TRBV9 to TRBJ1-1, with 7 bases aligning to TRBD1. Germline V gene data show CDR1 as SGDLS and CDR2 as YYNGEE. This CDR3 region has 14 residues. V trimming: 0 bases; J trimming: 3 bases; junction bases outside the gene matches: 2. In DNA form, the CDR3 reads TGTGCCAGCAGCGTAGAACAGGGGTACACTGAAGCTTTCTTT. As protein: CASSVEQGYTEAFF.

The gene calls are TRBV19 and TRBJ2-3; TRBD1 matches 8 bases. Per germline, CDR1 LNHDA and CDR2 SQIVND (reference sequence). J gave up 4 bases and V 5 bases, and 5 bases lay outside the gene matches. CDR3 length: 14 residues. The CDR3 sequence is CASSAGQGPDTQYF. The CDR3 region has the DNA TGTGCCAGTAGTGCCGGACAGGGACCAGATACGCAGTATTTT.